Shown below are 2 T cell receptor beta chains from a single sample sequenced in a study of blood T cell repertoires in COVID-19. TCRdb's copy holds only in-frame clones and misses some; the assay was immunoSEQ multiplex PCR. The data hold some 94,000 clones, with about 90% observed a single time. The sequenced sample consisted of peripheral blood. These receptors all stem from a human donor in a cohort sampled during active COVID-19.

This chain joins TRBV11-2 and TRBJ2-3, with a weak D call TRBD2 (7 bases). This CDR3 region has 15 residues. The V gene lost 4 bases and the J gene lost 0 bases, with 11 bases spanning the gap. Germline V CDR1 and CDR2: SGHAT, FQNNGV. This chain's CDR3 is CASSSRGASTDTQYF. In DNA form, the CDR3 reads TGTGCCAGCAGCTCCCGGGGGGCAAGCACAGATACGCAGTATTTT.

V usage is TRBV7-2 and J usage is TRBJ1-2; 7 nucleotides align to TRBD1. J gave up 8 bases and V 5 bases, and 11 bases lay outside the gene matches. CDR3 length: 14 amino acids. CDR1 SGHTA and CDR2 FQGNSA come from the germline V gene. For the CDR3, the DNA is TGTGCCAGCAGCCAACCCGGAGGGGGCTTCGGCTACACCTTC. It encodes CASSQPGGGFGYTF. Complete variable domain (other parts from reference TRBV7-2 and TRBJ1-2): GAGVSQSPSNKVTEKGKDVELRCDPISGHTALYWYRQSLGQGLEFLIYFQGNSAPDKSGLPSDRFSAERTGGSVSTLTIQRTQQEDSAVYLCASSQPGGGFGYTFGSGTRLTVV.